The present entry profiles one T cell receptor beta chain with its context. A read error may be the cause here, since a much bigger clone is one base away. Clinical symptoms, serum thyroxine, TRAb, thyroid ultrasound and orbital computed tomography informed diagnoses. The source of the PBMCs was less than 12 ml of fresh peripheral blood. V was cut by 3 bases and J by 2 bases, with 8 bases left in between. CDR3 size: 12 residues. Germline CDR1 and CDR2: DFQATT and SNEGSKA (reference sequence). RNA transcripts yielded amplified TCR beta CDR3 regions. TCR CDR3 underwent first-round RT-PCR with the HTBI primer set. TCRdb re-derived calls from the multiplex PCR reads in MiXCR, one entry per CDR3 protein. The sample lists around 600,000 distinct CDR3 sequences, around 13% occurring once. The data are from a study of T cells in Graves' hyperthyroidism and ophthalmopathy.

Source material: blood. The chain links TRBV20-1 to TRBJ2-7; D is uncertain. This clonotype was sampled from a woman aged 45-60 years with Graves' ophthalmopathy. CDR3 DNA: TGCAGTGCTAGGGACCCACCCTACGAGCAGTACTTC. Its translation is CSARDPPYEQYF.